This T cell receptor (beta chain) was captured by sequencing in a study of blood T cell repertoires in COVID-19. Study processing details: Quantification of nucleated cells was approximated via reference gene primer amplification. The repertoire was sequenced with immunoSEQ multiplex PCR; TCRdb's copy has only in-frame clones and lacks some. That table furnishes V, J and clone size, whereas the DNA furnished D and trimming. The repertoire consists of over 200,000 clones, with around 87% occurring once and the leading ten covering 6.2%. Trimming cost V 1 base and J 3 bases, with 9 bases left between them. This CDR3 is 14 amino acids long. Germline assignment: CDR1 LGHDT and CDR2 YNNKEL (reference sequence).

This TCR was recovered from a man aged 55 to 69 who had recovered from COVID-19. The sample consisted of peripheral blood. The V and J genes are TRBV3-1 (or the pseudogene TRBV3-2) and TRBJ1-1, with D perhaps matching TRBD1 (5 bases). CDR3 sequence reads: CASSQGGGYTEAFF. CDR3 DNA: TGTGCCAGCAGCCAAGGCGGGGGTTACACTGAAGCTTTCTTT.